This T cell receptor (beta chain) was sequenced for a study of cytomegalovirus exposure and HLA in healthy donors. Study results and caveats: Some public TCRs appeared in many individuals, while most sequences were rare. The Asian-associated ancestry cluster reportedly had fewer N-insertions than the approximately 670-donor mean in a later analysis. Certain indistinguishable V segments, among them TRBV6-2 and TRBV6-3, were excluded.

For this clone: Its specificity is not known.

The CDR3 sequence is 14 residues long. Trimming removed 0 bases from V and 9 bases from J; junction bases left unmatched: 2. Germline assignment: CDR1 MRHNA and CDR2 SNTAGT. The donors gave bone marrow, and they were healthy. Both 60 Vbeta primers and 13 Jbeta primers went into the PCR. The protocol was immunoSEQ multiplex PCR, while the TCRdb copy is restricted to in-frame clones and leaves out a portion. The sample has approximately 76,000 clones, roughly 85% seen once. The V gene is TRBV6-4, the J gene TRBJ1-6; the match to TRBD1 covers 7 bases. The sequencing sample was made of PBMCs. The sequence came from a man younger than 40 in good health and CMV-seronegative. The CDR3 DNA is TGTGCCAGCAGTGACTCGGAGGGGGCTTCACCCCTCCACTTT. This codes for CASSDSEGASPLHF.